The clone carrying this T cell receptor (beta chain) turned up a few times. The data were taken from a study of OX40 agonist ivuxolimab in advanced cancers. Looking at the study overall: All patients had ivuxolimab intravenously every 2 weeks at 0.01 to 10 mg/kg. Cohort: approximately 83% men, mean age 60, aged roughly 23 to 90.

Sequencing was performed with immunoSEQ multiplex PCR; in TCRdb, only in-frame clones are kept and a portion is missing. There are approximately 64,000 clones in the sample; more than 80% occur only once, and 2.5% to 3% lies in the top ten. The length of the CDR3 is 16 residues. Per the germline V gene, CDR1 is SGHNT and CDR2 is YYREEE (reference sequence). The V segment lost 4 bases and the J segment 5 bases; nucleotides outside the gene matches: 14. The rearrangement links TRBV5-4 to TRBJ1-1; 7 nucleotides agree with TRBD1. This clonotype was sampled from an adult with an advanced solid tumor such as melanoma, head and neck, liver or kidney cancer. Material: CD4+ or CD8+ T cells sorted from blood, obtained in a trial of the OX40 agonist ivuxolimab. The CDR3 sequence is CASSPSPTGVGTEAFF. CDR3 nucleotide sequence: TGTGCCAGCAGCCCTAGCCCAACAGGGGTAGGGACTGAAGCTTTCTTT.